The following is a TCR beta chain sequence with its context. This clonotype showed up just once. The antigen it recognizes is unknown. Per-nucleotide qualities are absent, and no much larger clonotype sits a single base away. A single read is weak support. From its cysteine to its phenylalanine, the CDR3 spans 16 amino acids. Only CDR3 DNA remains: 48 bases, in frame from the first base. CDR1 and CDR2 are drawn from the germline V gene: MDHEN, SYDVKM. The junction shows trimming of 5 bases on V and 3 bases on J, plus 14 bases between the germline ends. The data derive from a study of CD8+CD57+ T cells in acquired aplastic anemia (dated by TCRdb to the late 2010s). Regarding the research as a whole: Extracted DNA from sorted CD4+ and CD8+ cells averaged around 3.3 ug, ranging from about 0.2 to 30 ug. CD8+CD57+ expansion was defined as frequency above the mean frequency observed in healthy subjects. Points the paper makes about the study in general: Fewer than 35 CD8+ CDR3 sequences were found to be shared between patients and controls, but these sequences appeared to be highly expressed in patients and within the immunodominant clones of the patients. No significant difference in CD8+ Simpson's diversity was found between patients and healthy controls (P=0.060).

Genomic DNA was used as template for profiling of TCR beta VDJ combinations and CDR3 sequences. TCR repertoire sequencing was run on an Illumina HiSeq 2000. Under the source paper's analysis protocol: TRBV/TRBJ rearrangement plots, CDR3 size and DJ length profiles, and Simpson's diversity index were used to evaluate the repertoires. The most abundant DNA sequence in the deep sequencing data was defined as the immunodominant clone. CDR3 amino acid sequences were screened for sharing across subjects and were compared with published repertoires and the VDJdb database. TCRdb reran the public reads through fastp at Q25 and MiXCR, keeping productive beta chains. Duplicate CDR3 protein sequences are folded into a single record with the most common DNA and genes. TCRdb, rather than the study authors, made the V and J calls. Across this sample there are more than 150,000 distinct CDR3 sequences, with 48% seen only once. 10% to 15% of the sample rests with the top ten.

Expansion of CD8+CD57+ cells had been shown by flow cytometry in the patients chosen for sequencing. Severe acquired aplastic anemia was diagnosed in all patients according to International Study of Aplastic Anemia and Agranulocytosis and Camitta criteria. At the time blood was sampled, none of the patients had received any therapy. The study deep-sequenced TCR repertoires of sorted CD4+ and CD8+ blood T cells from severe aplastic anemia patients and healthy subjects. Patients were enrolled under clinicaltrials.gov protocols 00001620, 01623167, 00001397, 00071045, 00081523 and 00961064 in the USA. Ficoll-Paque density gradient centrifugation was used to isolate peripheral blood mononuclear cells. Before DNA extraction, CD4+ and CD8+ T cells were sorted by FACS or by magnetic beads.

The receptor's source is a human donor with aplastic anemia. The sequenced material came from sorted CD4+, CD8+, or CD8+CD57+ T cells (not recorded which) from PBMCs. The rearranged chain carries TRBV28 and TRBJ1-6, with no D gene named confidently. The bases are TGTGCCAGCAGTAGTGGCAGAACTCTCTATAATTCACCCCTCCACTTT. Translated, it reads CASSSGRTLYNSPLHF.